This T cell receptor (beta chain) emerged from a study of OX40 agonist ivuxolimab in advanced cancers. At the level of the study: All patients had ivuxolimab intravenously every 2 weeks at 0.01 to 10 mg/kg. Participants could have had prior anti-PD-1, anti-PD-L1 or anti-CTLA-4 therapy, and approximately 40% had some. The study, taken as a whole, reports: On average, CD8+ T cells showed a greater number of expanded clones than CD4+.

Of note for this clone: The target antigen is unknown.

Generated by immunoSEQ multiplex PCR, the TCRdb table keeps only in-frame clones and is missing some. The sample contains tens of thousands of clones, roughly nine tenths of which appear only once. This CDR3 comprises 11 residues. The germline V gene has CDR1 SNHLY and CDR2 FYNNEI. Deletions cut 3 bases from V and 4 bases from J, with 3 bases between. The clonotype comes from an adult with an advanced solid tumor such as melanoma, head and neck, liver or kidney cancer. Material: CD4+ or CD8+ T cells sorted from blood, obtained in a trial of the OX40 agonist ivuxolimab. The chain recombines TRBV2 with TRBJ2-5; D gene unclear. For the CDR3, the DNA is TGTGCCAGCAGTGAGGGAGAGACCCAGTACTTC. This encodes CASSEGETQYF.